Following are 25 T cell receptor beta chains from one sample sequenced in a study of T cell changes during pregnancy in multiple sclerosis. Using immunoSEQ multiplex PCR, the repertoire was profiled, and TCRdb retains in-frame clones only, with some absent. The sample holds roughly 83,000 clones, 90% to 95% seen once. Source: PBMCs, taken in the first trimester of pregnancy. These receptors all stem from a female donor in good health, serving as a control in a pregnancy study. Some clones in this sample may be carry-over from other donors' samples.

The chain combines TRBV11-3 with TRBJ2-3; a possible D gene is TRBD1 (5 bases). Per germline, CDR1 SGHNT and CDR2 YENEEA. The CDR3 sequence is 14 residues long. The V and J ends lost 3 bases and 2 bases respectively, with 9 bases between them. The chain's CDR3 is CASSFWGLTDTQYF. The CDR3 DNA reads TGTGCCAGCAGCTTCTGGGGCCTCACAGATACGCAGTATTTT.

The chain is built from TRBV5-1 and TRBJ2-7; no clear D. Germline V CDR1 and CDR2: SGHRS, YFSETQ. V was cut by 3 bases and J by 3 bases, with 10 bases left in between. The CDR3 sequence is 13 residues long. The CDR3 region has the DNA TGCGCCAGCAGCTCTCTGACTGGCTACGAGCAGTACTTC. Translation: CASSSLTGYEQYF.

The J gene is TRBJ2-7, the V gene TRBV2, with D possibly matching TRBD2 (6 bases). Germline assignment: CDR1 SNHLY and CDR2 FYNNEI. The CDR3 extends over 15 amino acids. V was clipped by 6 bases and J by 0 bases, with 15 bases between them. CDR3 bases: TGTGCCAGCAGGGGGGGTACAGTCCTCTCCTACGAGCAGTACTTC. It is translated as CASRGGTVLSYEQYF.

V usage is TRBV5-1 and J usage is TRBJ2-5; 15 positions match TRBD2. CDR1 is SGHRS, CDR2 YFSETQ, per germline. V shed 4 bases and J 1 base; nucleotides not matched to a gene: 8. The CDR3 length is 18 residues. This CDR3 reads CASSPRTSGRVLQETQYF. The CDR3 DNA follows: TGCGCCAGCAGCCCCCGGACTAGCGGGAGGGTACTCCAAGAGACCCAGTACTTC.

This clone showed up just a few times. The chain recombines TRBV19 with TRBJ1-1; 7 positions match TRBD1. The CDR3 has 11 amino acids. V dropped 8 bases and J dropped 7; count of bases not matched to a gene: 4. In germline, CDR1 is LNHDA, CDR2 SQIVND (reference sequence). CDR3 nucleotides: TGTGCCAGTCGACAGGGAGGTGAAGCTTTCTTT. This gives the protein CASRQGGEAFF.

J is TRBJ1-2 and V is TRBV28; 7 bases line up with TRBD1. Germline loops: CDR1 MDHEN, CDR2 SYDVKM. After removal of 2 bases from V and 2 bases from J, the junction contained 5 bases not matched to a gene. The CDR3 covers 15 residues. For the CDR3, the DNA is TGTGCCAGCAGTTTAGGGACAGCGGTAAACTATGGCTACACCTTC. It yields the protein CASSLGTAVNYGYTF.

The chain links TRBV18 to TRBJ1-3; the D gene is possibly TRBD1 (5 bases). With 3 bases removed from V and 4 bases from J, the gap between germline ends came to 28 bases. The germline V gene has CDR1 KGHSH and CDR2 LQKENI. The CDR3 spans 20 residues. In DNA form, the CDR3 reads TGTGCCAGCTCACCGAGTACGACCACAAACCTTCTCCGGACAGGAAACACCATATATTTT. As protein: CASSPSTTTNLLRTGNTIYF.

This sequence joins TRBV5-1 and TRBJ2-3; D gene unclear. Germline values: CDR1 SGHRS, CDR2 YFSETQ. There are 12 residues in the CDR3. Deletions cut 4 bases from V and 4 bases from J, with 7 bases between. CDR3 sequence: CASSPEADTQYF. The DNA of the CDR3 is TGCGCCAGCAGCCCCGAGGCAGATACGCAGTATTTT.

This rearrangement joins TRBV7-2 to TRBJ2-1; a weak D match, TRBD1 (9 bases). V shed 5 bases and J shed 7 bases, with 18 bases lying between them. The CDR3 extends over 15 amino acids. Germline V CDR1 and CDR2: SGHTA, FQGNSA. This chain's CDR3 is CASSPTSGQGNEQFF. Here the CDR3 DNA reads TGTGCCAGCAGCCCAACTAGCGGACAGGGGAATGAGCAGTTCTTC.

The chain is built from TRBV27 and TRBJ2-7; D uncertain. This CDR3 is built from 12 residues. V lost 6 bases, J lost 2 bases, and 8 bases lay in between. Germline CDR1 is MNHEY and CDR2 is SMNVEV (reference sequence). DNA for the CDR3: TGTGCCAGCAGCAGAGGCACCTACGAGCAGTACTTC. Its translation: CASSRGTYEQYF.

The rearrangement links TRBV5-4 to TRBJ2-7, with TRBD1 as a possible D gene (6 bases). The V end lost 0 bases, the J end lost 1 base, and 14 bases lay between the germline ends. The CDR3 sequence is 16 residues long. The germline V gene encodes CDR1 SGHNT and CDR2 YYREEE (reference sequence). In DNA form, the CDR3 reads TGTGCCAGCAGCTTGGCGAGGCAGGGGTTGTCCTACGAGCAGTACTTC. Translation: CASSLARQGLSYEQYF. Combining the CDR3 with reference TRBV5-4 and TRBJ2-7 gives the whole variable domain ETGVTQSPTHLIKTRGQQVTLRCSSQSGHNTVSWYQQALGQGPQFIFQYYREEENGRGNFPPRFSGLQFPNYSSELNVNALELDDSALYLCASSLARQGLSYEQYFGPGTRLTVT.

The chain has TRBV18 and TRBJ2-1; possibly TRBD1 for D (5 bases). Deletions cut 6 bases from V and 6 bases from J, with 18 bases between. The CDR3 covers 15 residues. Germline V gene lookup returns CDR1 KGHSH and CDR2 LQKENI. CDR3 nucleotides: TGTGCCAGCTCCGGTCTGGTCCTACAGGTCAATGAGCAGTTCTTC. Its translation is CASSGLVLQVNEQFF.

For the CDR3, the DNA is TGTGCCAGCAGTACCTCGGGGGGGCCCCTGGGCGCTTTCTTT. As protein: CASSTSGGPLGAFF. The chain couples TRBV6-5 to TRBJ1-1; possible D gene TRBD1, 6 bases. The CDR3 length is 14 residues. Trimming removed 5 bases from V and 11 bases from J, with 21 bases in between. CDR1 MNHEY and CDR2 SVGAGI come from the germline V gene.

This sequence joins TRBV6-5 and TRBJ1-2; D is unresolved. Trimming cost V 10 bases and J 8 bases, with 23 bases left between them. The CDR3 extends over 14 amino acids. Germline V gene sequence: CDR1 MNHEY, CDR2 SVGAGI. CDR3 nucleotide sequence: TGTGCCACCACCGAAGGAGGGAAAATAAAAGGCTACACCTTC. This translates into CATTEGGKIKGYTF.

The chain employs TRBV5-4 and TRBJ1-5; no firm D call. CDR1 and CDR2 (germline): SGHNT, YYREEE (reference sequence). With 3 bases removed from V and 5 bases from J, the gap between germline ends came to 9 bases. CDR3 length: 13 amino acids. The CDR3 DNA is TGTGCCAGCAGCTCCGGTTACGATCAGCCCCAGCATTTT. Translation gives CASSSGYDQPQHF.

This rearrangement joins TRBV19 to TRBJ2-7; TRBD2 matches at 8 bases. Germline-derived CDR1 and CDR2 are LNHDA and SQIVND (reference sequence). Trimming cost V 6 bases and J 7 bases; bases outside gene matches: 11. The CDR3 length is 14 residues. CDR3 DNA: TGTGCCAGTAGCCCCGCCGGGGGGGCGCGTGAGCAGTACTTC. Translated, it gives CASSPAGGAREQYF.

This chain links TRBV5-8 with TRBJ1-5; 10 positions agree with TRBD1. Looked up from germline, CDR1 is SGHTS and CDR2 is YDEGEE. Trimming cost V 4 bases and J 2 bases; bases outside gene matches: 3. The CDR3 is 15 residues long. DNA of the CDR3: TGTGCCAGCAGCCCTGGGACAGGGGGCAATCAGCCCCAGCATTTT. This sequence encodes CASSPGTGGNQPQHF.

The chain is built from TRBV7-8 and TRBJ2-7, with D perhaps TRBD1 (5 bases). Germline V CDR1 and CDR2: SGHVS, FQNEAQ. This CDR3 is built from 14 residues. V lost 4 bases, J lost 2 bases, and 12 bases lay in between. CDR3 sequence reads: CASSYRTQTYEQYF. The CDR3, as DNA: TGTGCCAGCAGCTATAGGACACAGACCTACGAGCAGTACTTC.

The chain carries TRBV5-1 and TRBJ1-6, with 10 bases fitting TRBD1. J lost 14 bases, V lost 0 bases, and 11 bases had no gene match. This CDR3 has 16 residues. Germline V gives CDR1 SGHRS, CDR2 YFSETQ. Here the CDR3 reads CASSLGQGAVFLSLHF. CDR3 sequence (DNA): TGCGCCAGCAGCTTGGGACAGGGGGCGGTTTTTTTGTCCCTCCACTTT.

This CDR3 reads CASSLFPGGQLTDTQYF. In nucleotides, the CDR3 is TGTGCCAGCAGCTTGTTCCCCGGGGGGCAATTAACAGATACGCAGTATTTT. This chain links TRBV5-6 with TRBJ2-3; maybe TRBD2 (7 bases). CDR3 length equals 17 residues. V lost 1 base, J lost 3 bases, and 18 bases lay in between. Germline CDR1 is SGHDT and CDR2 is YYEEEE. The full variable domain, its missing parts supplied by reference TRBV5-6 and TRBJ2-3, is DAGVTQSPTHLIKTRGQQVTLRCSPKSGHDTVSWYQQALGQGPQFIFQYYEEEERQRGNFPDRFSGHQFPNYSSELNVNALLLGDSALYLCASSLFPGGQLTDTQYFGPGTRLTVL.

The chain combines TRBV14 with TRBJ1-2, with D unresolved. Germline CDR1 SGHDN, CDR2 FVKESK. V gave up 6 bases and J gave up 8 bases, with 22 bases separating them. The CDR3 extends over 15 amino acids. The CDR3 protein is CASSQQGRERLGYTF. The DNA for the CDR3 is TGTGCCAGCAGTCAACAAGGACGGGAACGATTGGGCTACACCTTC.

The chain recombines TRBV25-1 with TRBJ1-2; D is ambiguous. The CDR3 runs 15 residues. CDR1 and CDR2 (germline): MGHDK, SYGVNS. Trimming shortened V by 3 bases and J by 8 bases, and 19 bases separated the two germline ends. Here the CDR3 reads CASSDPVEGGGGYTF. In nucleotides, the CDR3 is TGTGCCAGCAGTGATCCGGTCGAAGGCGGAGGGGGCTACACCTTC.

The rearrangement joins TRBV27 to TRBJ2-1, with 8 bases fitting TRBD2. Unmatched junction bases numbered 1, after V lost 2 bases and J lost 4 bases. CDR1 is MNHEY, CDR2 SMNVEV, per germline (reference sequence). The CDR3 totals 14 residues. The DNA for the CDR3 is TGTGCCAGCAGTTTAGCGGGAGGTTACAATGAGCAGTTCTTC. Translation: CASSLAGGYNEQFF.

The V and J genes are TRBV4-2 and TRBJ1-5, with TRBD1 as a possible D gene (5 bases). V lost 0 bases, J lost 2 bases, and 8 bases lay in between. CDR3 length: 15 amino acids. Germline V gene lookup returns CDR1 LGHNA and CDR2 YNFKEQ. The CDR3 DNA reads as TGTGCCAGCAGCCAAGACGGGGGGGGCAATCAGCCCCAGCATTTT. The encoded protein is CASSQDGGGNQPQHF.

DNA for the CDR3: TGCGCCAGCAGCCACCCTAGCGGGGGGGTGTCCGGGGAGCTGTTTTTT. Protein: CASSHPSGGVSGELFF. V is TRBV5-1 and J is TRBJ2-2, with TRBD2 matching over 12 bases. The CDR3 spans 16 residues. The V gene end was trimmed by 4 bases and the J gene end by 6 bases; junction bases not matched to a gene: 7. CDR1 SGHRS and CDR2 YFSETQ come from the germline V gene.